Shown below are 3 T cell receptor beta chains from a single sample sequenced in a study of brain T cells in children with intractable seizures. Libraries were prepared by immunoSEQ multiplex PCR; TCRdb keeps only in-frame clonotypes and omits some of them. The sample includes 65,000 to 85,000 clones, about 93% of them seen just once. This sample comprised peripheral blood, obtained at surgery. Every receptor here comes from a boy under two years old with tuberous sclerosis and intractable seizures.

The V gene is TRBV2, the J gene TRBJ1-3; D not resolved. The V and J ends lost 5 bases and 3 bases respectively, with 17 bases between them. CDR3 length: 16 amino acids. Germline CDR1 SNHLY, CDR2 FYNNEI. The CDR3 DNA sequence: TGTGCCAGCAGTTCTTTCCCGCGGGGTGGTGGAAACACCATATATTTT. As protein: CASSSFPRGGGNTIYF.

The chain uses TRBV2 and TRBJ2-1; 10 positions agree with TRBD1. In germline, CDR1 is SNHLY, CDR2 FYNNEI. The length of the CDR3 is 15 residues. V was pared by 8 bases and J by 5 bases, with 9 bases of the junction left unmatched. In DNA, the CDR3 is TGTGCCAGCTTCCTAATGGACAGGGGGAACAATGAGCAGTTCTTC. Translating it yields CASFLMDRGNNEQFF. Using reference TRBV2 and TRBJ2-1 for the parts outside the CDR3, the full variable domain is EPEVTQTPSHQVTQMGQEVILRCVPISNHLYFYWYRQILGQKVEFLVSFYNNEISEKSEIFDDQFSVERPDGSNFTLKIRSTKLEDSAMYFCASFLMDRGNNEQFFGPGTRLTVL.

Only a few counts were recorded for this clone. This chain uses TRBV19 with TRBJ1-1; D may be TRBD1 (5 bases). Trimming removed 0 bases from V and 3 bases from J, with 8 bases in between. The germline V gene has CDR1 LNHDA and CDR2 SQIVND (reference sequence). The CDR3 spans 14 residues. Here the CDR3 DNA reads TGTGCCAGTAGTATAGATGGGGGAGACACTGAAGCTTTCTTT. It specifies CASSIDGGDTEAFF.